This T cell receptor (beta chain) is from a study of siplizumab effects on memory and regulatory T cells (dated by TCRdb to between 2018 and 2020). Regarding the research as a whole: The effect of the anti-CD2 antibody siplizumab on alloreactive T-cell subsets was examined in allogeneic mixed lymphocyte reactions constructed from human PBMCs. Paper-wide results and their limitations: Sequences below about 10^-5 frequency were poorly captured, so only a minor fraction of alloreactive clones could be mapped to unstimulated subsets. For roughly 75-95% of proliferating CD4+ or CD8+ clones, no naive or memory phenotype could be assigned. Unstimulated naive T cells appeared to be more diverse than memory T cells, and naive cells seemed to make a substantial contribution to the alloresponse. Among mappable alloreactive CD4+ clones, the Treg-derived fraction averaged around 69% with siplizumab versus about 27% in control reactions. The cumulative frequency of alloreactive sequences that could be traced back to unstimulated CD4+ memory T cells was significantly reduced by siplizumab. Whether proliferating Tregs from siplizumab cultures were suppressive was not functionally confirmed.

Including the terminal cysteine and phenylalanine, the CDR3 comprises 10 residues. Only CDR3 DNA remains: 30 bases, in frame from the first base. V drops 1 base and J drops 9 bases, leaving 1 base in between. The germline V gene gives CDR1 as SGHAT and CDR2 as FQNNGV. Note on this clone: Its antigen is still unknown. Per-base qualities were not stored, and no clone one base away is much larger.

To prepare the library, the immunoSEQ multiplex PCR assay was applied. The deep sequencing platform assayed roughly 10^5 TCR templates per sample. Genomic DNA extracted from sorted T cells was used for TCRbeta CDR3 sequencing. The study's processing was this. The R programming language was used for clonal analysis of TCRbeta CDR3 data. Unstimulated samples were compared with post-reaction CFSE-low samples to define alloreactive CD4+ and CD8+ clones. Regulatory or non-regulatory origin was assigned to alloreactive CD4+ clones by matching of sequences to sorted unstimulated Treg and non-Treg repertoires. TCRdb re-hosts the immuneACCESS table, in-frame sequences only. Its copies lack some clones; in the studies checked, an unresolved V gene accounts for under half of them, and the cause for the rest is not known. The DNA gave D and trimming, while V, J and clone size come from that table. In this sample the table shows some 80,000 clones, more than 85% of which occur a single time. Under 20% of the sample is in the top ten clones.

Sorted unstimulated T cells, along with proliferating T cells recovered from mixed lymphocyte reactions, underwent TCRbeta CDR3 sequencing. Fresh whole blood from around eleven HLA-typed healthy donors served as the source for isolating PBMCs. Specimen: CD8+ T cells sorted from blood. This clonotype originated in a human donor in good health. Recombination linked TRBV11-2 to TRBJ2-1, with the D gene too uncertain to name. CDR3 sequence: CASSLAEQFF. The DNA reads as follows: TGTGCCAGCAGCTTAGCTGAGCAGTTCTTC.